This T cell receptor beta chain derives from a study of T cell changes during pregnancy in multiple sclerosis. Profiling relied on immunoSEQ multiplex PCR, and the TCRdb table lists in-frame clones only, not all of them. Counted here are 35,000 to 55,000 clones, around nine tenths occurring once; the ten biggest clones make up roughly 0.72%. Germline V gene sequence: CDR1 MNHNS, CDR2 SASEGT. After removal of 8 bases from V and 2 bases from J, the junction contained 8 bases not matched to a gene. The CDR3 runs 14 residues. The rearrangement uses TRBV6-1 and TRBJ2-7; 8 nucleotides line up with TRBD1. Sample: CD4+ T cells from peripheral blood mononuclear cells, taken before pregnancy. The receptor's source is a female donor with multiple sclerosis, enrolled in a pregnancy study. The CDR3 sequence: CASRSGGPPYEQYF. The CDR3 coding sequence is TGTGCCAGCCGTTCAGGGGGCCCCCCCTACGAGCAGTACTTC.